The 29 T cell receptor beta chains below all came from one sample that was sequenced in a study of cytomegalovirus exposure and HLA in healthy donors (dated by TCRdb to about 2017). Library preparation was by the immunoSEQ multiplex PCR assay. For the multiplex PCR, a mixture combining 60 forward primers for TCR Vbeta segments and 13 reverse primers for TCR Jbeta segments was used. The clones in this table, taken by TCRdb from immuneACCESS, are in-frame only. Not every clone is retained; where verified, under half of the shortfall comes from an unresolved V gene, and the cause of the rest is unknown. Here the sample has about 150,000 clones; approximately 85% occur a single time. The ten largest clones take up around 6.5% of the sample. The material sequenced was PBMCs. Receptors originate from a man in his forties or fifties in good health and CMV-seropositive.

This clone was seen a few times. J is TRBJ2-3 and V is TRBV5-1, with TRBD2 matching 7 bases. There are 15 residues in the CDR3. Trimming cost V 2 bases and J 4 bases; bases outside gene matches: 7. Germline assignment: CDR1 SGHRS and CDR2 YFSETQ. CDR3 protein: CASSLTSAPADTQYF. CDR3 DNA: TGCGCCAGCAGCTTAACTAGCGCTCCGGCAGATACGCAGTATTTT.

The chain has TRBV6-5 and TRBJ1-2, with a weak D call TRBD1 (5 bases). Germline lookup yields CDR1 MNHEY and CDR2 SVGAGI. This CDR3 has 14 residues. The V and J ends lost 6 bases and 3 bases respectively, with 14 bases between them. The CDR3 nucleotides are TGTGCCAGCAGCCCCTCGGGGGGTTACTATGGCTACACCTTC. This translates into CASSPSGGYYGYTF.

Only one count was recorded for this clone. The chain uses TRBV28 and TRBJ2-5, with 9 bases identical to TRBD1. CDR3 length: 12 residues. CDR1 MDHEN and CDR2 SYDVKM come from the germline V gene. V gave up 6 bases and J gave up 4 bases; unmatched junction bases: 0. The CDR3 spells CASRTGGETQYF. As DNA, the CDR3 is TGTGCCAGCAGGACAGGGGGAGAGACCCAGTACTTC.

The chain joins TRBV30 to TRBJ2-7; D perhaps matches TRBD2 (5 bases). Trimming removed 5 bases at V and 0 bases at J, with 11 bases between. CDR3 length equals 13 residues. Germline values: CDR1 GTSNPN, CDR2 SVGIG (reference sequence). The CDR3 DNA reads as TGTGCCTGGGCCGAGGGCCACTCCTACGAGCAGTACTTC. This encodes CAWAEGHSYEQYF.

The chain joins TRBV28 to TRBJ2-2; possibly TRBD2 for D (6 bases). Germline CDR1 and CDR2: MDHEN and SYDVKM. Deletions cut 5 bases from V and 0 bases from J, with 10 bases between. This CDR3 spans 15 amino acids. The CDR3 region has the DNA TGTGCCAGCAGTATCGGAGGGGCGAACACCGGGGAGCTGTTTTTT. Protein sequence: CASSIGGANTGELFF. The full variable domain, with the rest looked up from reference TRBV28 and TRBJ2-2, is DVKVTQSSRYLVKRTGEKVFLECVQDMDHENMFWYRQDPGLGLRLIYFSYDVKMKEKGDIPEGYSVSREKKERFSLILESASTNQTSMYLCASSIGGANTGELFFGEGSRLTVL.

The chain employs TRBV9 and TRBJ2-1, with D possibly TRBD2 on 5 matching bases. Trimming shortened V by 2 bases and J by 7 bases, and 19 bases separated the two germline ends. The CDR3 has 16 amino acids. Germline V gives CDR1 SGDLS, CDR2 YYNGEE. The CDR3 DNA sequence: TGTGCCAGCAGCGTCACCGGGGTCAGAGGAAGGAATGAGCAGTTCTTC. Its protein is CASSVTGVRGRNEQFF. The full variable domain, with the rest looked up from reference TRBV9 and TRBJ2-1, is DSGVTQTPKHLITATGQRVTLRCSPRSGDLSVYWYQQSLDQGLQFLIQYYNGEERAKGNILERFSAQQFPDLHSELNLSSLELGDSALYFCASSVTGVRGRNEQFFGPGTRLTVL.

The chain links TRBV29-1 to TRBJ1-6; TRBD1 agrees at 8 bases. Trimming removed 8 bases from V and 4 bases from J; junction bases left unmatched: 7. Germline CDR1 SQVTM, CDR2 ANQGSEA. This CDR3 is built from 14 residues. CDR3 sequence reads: CSPGQGGYNSPLHF. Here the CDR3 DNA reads TGCAGCCCTGGACAGGGAGGATATAATTCACCCCTCCACTTT.

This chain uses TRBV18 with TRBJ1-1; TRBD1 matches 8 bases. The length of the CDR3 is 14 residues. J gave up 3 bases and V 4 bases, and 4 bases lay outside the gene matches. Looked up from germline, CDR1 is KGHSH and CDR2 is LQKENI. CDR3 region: CASSQLQGDTEAFF. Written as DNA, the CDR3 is TGTGCCAGCTCACAGTTACAGGGGGACACTGAAGCTTTCTTT.

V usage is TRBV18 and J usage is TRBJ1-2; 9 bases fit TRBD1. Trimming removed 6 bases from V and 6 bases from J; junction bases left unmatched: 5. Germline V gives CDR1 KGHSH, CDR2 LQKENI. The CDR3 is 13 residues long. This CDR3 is CASSNTGGNGYTF. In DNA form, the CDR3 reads TGTGCCAGCTCTAATACAGGGGGCAATGGCTACACCTTC.

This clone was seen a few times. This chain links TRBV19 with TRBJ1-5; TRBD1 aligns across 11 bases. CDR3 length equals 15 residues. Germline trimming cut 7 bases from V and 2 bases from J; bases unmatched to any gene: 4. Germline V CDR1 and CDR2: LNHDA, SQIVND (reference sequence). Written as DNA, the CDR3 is TGTGCCAGTATAGGACAGGGGGCTGGCAATCAGCCCCAGCATTTT. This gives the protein CASIGQGAGNQPQHF.

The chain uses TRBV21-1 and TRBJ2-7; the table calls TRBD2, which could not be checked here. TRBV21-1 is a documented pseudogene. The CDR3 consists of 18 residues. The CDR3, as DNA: TGTGCCAGCAGCAAAGCCCATCCCTGGACGGGGAGCTCCTACGAGCAGTACTTC. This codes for CASSKAHPWTGSSYEQYF.

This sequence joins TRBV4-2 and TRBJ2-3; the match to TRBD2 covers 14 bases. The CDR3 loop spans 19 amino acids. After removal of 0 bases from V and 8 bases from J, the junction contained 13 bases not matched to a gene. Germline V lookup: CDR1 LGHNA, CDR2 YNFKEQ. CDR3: CASSQDPLSGTSGRSTQYF. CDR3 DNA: TGTGCCAGCAGCCAAGATCCCCTCTCCGGGACTAGCGGGAGAAGTACGCAGTATTTT.

CDR3 sequence: CASSKRKQVDLSYEQYF. In nucleotides, the CDR3 is TGTGCCAGCAGCAAAAGAAAACAGGTGGACCTCTCCTACGAGCAGTACTTC. The chain has TRBV21-1 and TRBJ2-7; the table gives TRBD1 as D, unverified against the DNA. TRBV21-1 is marked as a pseudogene. The CDR3 is 17 residues long.

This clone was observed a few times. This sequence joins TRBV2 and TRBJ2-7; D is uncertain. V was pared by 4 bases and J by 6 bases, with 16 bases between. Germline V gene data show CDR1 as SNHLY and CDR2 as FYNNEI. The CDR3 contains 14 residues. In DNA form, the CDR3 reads TGTGCCAGCAGTGGAGAGTCCGTCTCCGGCGAGCAGTACTTC. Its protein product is CASSGESVSGEQYF.

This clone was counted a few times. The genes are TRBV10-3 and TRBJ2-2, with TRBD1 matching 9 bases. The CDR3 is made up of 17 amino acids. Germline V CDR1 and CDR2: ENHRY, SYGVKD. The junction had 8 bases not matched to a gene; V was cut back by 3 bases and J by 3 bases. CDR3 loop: CAISEGSGQGYTGELFF. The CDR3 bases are TGTGCCATCAGTGAAGGTTCGGGACAGGGTTACACCGGGGAGCTGTTTTTT.

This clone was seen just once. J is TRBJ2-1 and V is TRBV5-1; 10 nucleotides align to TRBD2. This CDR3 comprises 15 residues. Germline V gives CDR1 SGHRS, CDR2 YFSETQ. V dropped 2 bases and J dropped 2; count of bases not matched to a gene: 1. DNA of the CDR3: TGCGCCAGCAGCTTTAGCGGGGGGACCTACAATGAGCAGTTCTTC. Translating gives CASSFSGGTYNEQFF.

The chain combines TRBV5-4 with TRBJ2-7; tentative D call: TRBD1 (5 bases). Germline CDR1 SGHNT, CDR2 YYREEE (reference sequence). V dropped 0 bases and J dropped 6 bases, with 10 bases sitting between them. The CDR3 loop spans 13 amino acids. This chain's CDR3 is CASSLGQTGEQYF. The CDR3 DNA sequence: TGTGCCAGCAGCTTGGGACAGACGGGCGAGCAGTACTTC.

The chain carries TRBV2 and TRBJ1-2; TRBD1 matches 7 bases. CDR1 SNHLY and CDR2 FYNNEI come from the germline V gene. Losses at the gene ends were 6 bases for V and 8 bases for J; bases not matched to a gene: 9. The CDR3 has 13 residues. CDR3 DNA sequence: TGTGCCAGCAGCCTTGACAGGGCAGGCGGCTACACCTTC. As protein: CASSLDRAGGYTF.

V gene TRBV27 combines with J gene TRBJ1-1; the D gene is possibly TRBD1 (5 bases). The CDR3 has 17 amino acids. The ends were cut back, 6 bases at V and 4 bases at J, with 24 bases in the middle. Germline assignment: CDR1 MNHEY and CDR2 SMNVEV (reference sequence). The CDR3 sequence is CASSLYPTGGFSTEAFF. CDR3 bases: TGTGCCAGCAGCCTATACCCCACCGGGGGTTTTAGCACTGAAGCTTTCTTT.

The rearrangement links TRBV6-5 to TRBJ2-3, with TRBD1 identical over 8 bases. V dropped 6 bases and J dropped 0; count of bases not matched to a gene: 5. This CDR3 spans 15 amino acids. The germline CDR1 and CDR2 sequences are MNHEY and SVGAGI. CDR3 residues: CASRTGDSSTDTQYF. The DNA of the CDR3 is TGTGCCAGCAGGACAGGGGACTCTAGCACAGATACGCAGTATTTT.

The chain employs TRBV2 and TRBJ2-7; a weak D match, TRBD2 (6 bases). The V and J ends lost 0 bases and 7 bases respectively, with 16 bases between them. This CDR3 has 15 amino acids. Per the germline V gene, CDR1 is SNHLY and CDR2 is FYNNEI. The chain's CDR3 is CASSEAQEGAGEQYF. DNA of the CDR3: TGTGCCAGCAGTGAAGCGCAGGAGGGCGCTGGGGAGCAGTACTTC.

CDR3: CASSYSRETGGEKLFF. As DNA, the CDR3 is TGTGCCAGCAGTTACTCGAGGGAGACAGGGGGTGAAAAACTGTTTTTT. This sequence joins TRBV6-5 and TRBJ1-4, with 9 bases aligning to TRBD1. V trimming: 0 bases; J trimming: 7 bases; junction bases outside the gene matches: 6. Per the germline V gene, CDR1 is MNHEY and CDR2 is SVGAGI. The CDR3 runs 16 residues.

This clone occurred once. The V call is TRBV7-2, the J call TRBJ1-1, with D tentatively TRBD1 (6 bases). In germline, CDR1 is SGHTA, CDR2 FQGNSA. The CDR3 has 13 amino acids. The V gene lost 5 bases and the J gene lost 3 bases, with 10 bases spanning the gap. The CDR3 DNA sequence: TGTGCCAGCAGCGCTGGGACATACACTGAAGCTTTCTTT. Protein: CASSAGTYTEAFF.

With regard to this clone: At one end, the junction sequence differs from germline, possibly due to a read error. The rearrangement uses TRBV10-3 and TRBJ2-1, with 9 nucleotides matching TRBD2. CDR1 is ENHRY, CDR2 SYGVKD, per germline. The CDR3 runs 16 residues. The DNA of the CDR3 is TGTGCCATCAGCCCCCATAGCGGGAGCTCCCACAATGAGCAGTTCTTC. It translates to CAISPHSGSSHNEQFF.

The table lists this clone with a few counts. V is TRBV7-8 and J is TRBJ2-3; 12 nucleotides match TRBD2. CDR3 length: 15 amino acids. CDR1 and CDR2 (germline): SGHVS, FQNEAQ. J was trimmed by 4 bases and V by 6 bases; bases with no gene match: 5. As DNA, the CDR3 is TGTGCCAGCAGGCGCCTAGCGGGAGGGGCAGATACGCAGTATTTT. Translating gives CASRRLAGGADTQYF.

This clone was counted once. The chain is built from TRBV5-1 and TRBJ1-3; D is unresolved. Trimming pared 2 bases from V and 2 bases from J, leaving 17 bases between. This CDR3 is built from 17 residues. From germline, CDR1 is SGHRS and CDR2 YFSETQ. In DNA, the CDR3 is TGCGCCAGCAGCTTTACAGACTCGGGGAGACCTGGAAACACCATATATTTT. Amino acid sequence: CASSFTDSGRPGNTIYF.

The CDR3 loop reads CASSAGGTGIEQYF. CDR3 nucleotide sequence: TGTGCCAGCAGCGCGGGGGGGACAGGGATCGAGCAGTACTTC. This chain joins TRBV9 and TRBJ2-7; maybe TRBD1 (9 bases). Per germline, CDR1 SGDLS and CDR2 YYNGEE. V lost 3 bases, J lost 6 bases, and 16 bases lay in between. There are 14 residues in the CDR3.

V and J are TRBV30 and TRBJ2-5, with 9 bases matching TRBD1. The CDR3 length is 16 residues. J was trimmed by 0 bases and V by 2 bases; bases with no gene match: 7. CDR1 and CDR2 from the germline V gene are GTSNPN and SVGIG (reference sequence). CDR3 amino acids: CAWSPGTGWHQETQYF. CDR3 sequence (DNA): TGTGCCTGGAGTCCAGGGACAGGGTGGCACCAAGAGACCCAGTACTTC.

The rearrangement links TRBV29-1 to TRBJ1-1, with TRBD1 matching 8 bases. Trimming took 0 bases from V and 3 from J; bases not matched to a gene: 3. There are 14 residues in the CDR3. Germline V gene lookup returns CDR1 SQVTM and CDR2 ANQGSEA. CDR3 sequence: CSVEDDRGHTEAFF. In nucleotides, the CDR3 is TGCAGCGTTGAAGATGACAGGGGCCACACTGAAGCTTTCTTT.